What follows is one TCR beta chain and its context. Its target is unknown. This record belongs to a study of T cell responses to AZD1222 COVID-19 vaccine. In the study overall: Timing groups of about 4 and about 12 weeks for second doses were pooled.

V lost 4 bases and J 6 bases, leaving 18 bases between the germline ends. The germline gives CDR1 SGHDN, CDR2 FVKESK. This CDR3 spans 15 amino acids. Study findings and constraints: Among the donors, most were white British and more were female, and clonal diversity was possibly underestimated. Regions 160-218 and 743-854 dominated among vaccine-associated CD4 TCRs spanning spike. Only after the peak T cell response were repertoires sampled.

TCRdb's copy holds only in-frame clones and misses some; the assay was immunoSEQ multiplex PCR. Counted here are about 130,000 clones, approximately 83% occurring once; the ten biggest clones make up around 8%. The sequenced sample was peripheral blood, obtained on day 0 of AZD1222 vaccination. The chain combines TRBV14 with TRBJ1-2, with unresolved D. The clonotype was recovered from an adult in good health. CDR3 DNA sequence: TGTGCCAGCAGCCCTCCGGACCCTTCTGGGCATGGCTACACCTTC. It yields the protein CASSPPDPSGHGYTF.